Listed below are T cell receptor beta chains from one sample, sequenced in a study of blood T cell repertoires in COVID-19. The data were produced by immunoSEQ multiplex PCR, yet TCRdb's version contains in-frame clones alone and is incomplete. The repertoire includes about 58,000 clones, more than 60% of them detected once, and roughly 5.3% sits in the top ten. The sample consisted of peripheral blood. Every receptor here comes from a human donor in a cohort sampled during active COVID-19. The CDR3 runs from the conserved cysteine through the conserved F or W. D genes are given only for firm matches. Size values are once, few and many counts, or a class for expanded clones, and some rows have none.

clone size	V gene	D gene	J gene	CDR3 DNA	CDR3 protein
few	TRBV7-8	NA	TRBJ1-1	TGTGCCAGCAGCTTGACTGGGAACACTGAAGCTTTCTTT	CASSLTGNTEAFF
NA	TRBV5-4	TRBD2	TRBJ2-1	TGTGCCAGCAGGTCGTCAAGGACCGGGGGGTCTTACAATGAGCAGTTCTTC	CASRSSRTGGSYNEQFF
NA	TRBV27	TRBD2	TRBJ2-3	TGTGCCAGCAGTTTAGATGGTGGGGGGGGTCAGACAGATACGCAGTATTTT	CASSLDGGGGQTDTQYF
NA	TRBV5-6	NA	TRBJ2-3	TGTGCCAGCAGCTTGGGACAGTCAAATACGCAGTATTTT	CASSLGQSNTQYF
NA	TRBV27	TRBD1	TRBJ1-1	TGTGCCAGCAGTAGACAGGGGCGGAACACTGAAGCTTTCTTT	CASSRQGRNTEAFF
NA	TRBV7-9	TRBD1	TRBJ1-1	TGTGCCAGCAGCTCAGGGACAGGGGGCCAGACTGAAGCTTTCTTT	CASSSGTGGQTEAFF
NA	TRBV20-1	NA	TRBJ2-7	TGCAGTGCTAGTCAGGGAACCTACGAGCAGTACTTC	CSASQGTYEQYF
few	TRBV5-1	NA	TRBJ2-7	TGCGCCAGCGCGAGGGACTCCTACTACGAGCAGTACTTC	CASARDSYYEQYF
NA	TRBV7-2	TRBD2	TRBJ2-7	TGTGCCAGCAGCTTAGACTCTGCTAGCGGGAGGTACGAGCAGTACTTC	CASSLDSASGRYEQYF
once	TRBV9	TRBD2	TRBJ2-7	TGTGCCAGCAGCGTCGGGACTAGCGGAACCTACGAGCAGTACTTC	CASSVGTSGTYEQYF
NA	TRBV24-1	TRBD1	TRBJ1-2	TGTGCCACCAGTGACCGGACAGGAAGGCGTGGTTGCACCTTC	CATSDRTGRRGCTF
NA	TRBV19	NA	TRBJ2-7	TGTGCCAGTAAAATGGGTAGCCCCCCCTACGAGCAGTACTTC	CASKMGSPPYEQYF
NA	TRBV6-6	NA	TRBJ2-7	TGTGCCAGCAAGAACAGGGCAACTCACTCCTACGAGCAGTACTTC	CASKNRATHSYEQYF
NA	TRBV6-1	TRBD2	TRBJ2-7	TGTGCCAGCAGTCAAGGGCTAGCGGGAGGTGGGGTCGAGCAGTACTTC	CASSQGLAGGGVEQYF
few	TRBV7-6	NA	TRBJ2-7	TGTGCCAGCAGCTTAGGGGGCCAAACCTACGAGCAGTACTTC	CASSLGGQTYEQYF
NA	TRBV7-3	NA	TRBJ2-2	TGTGCCAGCAGCCCCTCGGGGACCGGGGAGCTGTTTTTT	CASSPSGTGELFF
NA	TRBV18	NA	TRBJ2-7	TGTGCCAGCTCACCGTTGTCGGGGGTGCAGTACTTC	CASSPLSGVQYF
NA	TRBV7-9	TRBD1	TRBJ1-1	TGTGCCAGCACCCCCCCAGGGGGTCGGACTGAAGCTTTCTTT	CASTPPGGRTEAFF
NA	TRBV7-2	NA	TRBJ2-1	TGTGCCAGCAGCATTTCTAGCGCCGATGAGCAGTTCTTC	CASSISSADEQFF
NA	TRBV19	NA	TRBJ2-7	TGTGCCAGTAGTATCCGGGGTTACTACGAGCAGTACTTC	CASSIRGYYEQYF
once	TRBV21-1	NA	TRBJ1-2	TGTGCCAGCAGCAGACACAGGACAGGGAGGTATCATGGCTACACCTTC	CASSRHRTGRYHGYTF
few	TRBV5-4	TRBD1	TRBJ1-3	TGTGCCAGCAGCCCCCAGGGGGCCAGGGGAAACACCATATATTTT	CASSPQGARGNTIYF
few	TRBV6-5	TRBD2	TRBJ2-7	TGTGCCAGCAGTTCAGTAGCGGGAGACTACGAGCAGTACTTC	CASSSVAGDYEQYF
NA	TRBV6-2/TRBV6-3	NA	TRBJ1-1	TGTGCCAGCAGCGAAGGCGGAACTGAAGCTTTCTTT	CASSEGGTEAFF
medium-sized	TRBV27	TRBD1	TRBJ2-7	TGTGCCACCGCGGACAGGGGAGGCTACGAGCAGTACTTC	CATADRGGYEQYF
NA	TRBV6-1	TRBD1	TRBJ2-7	TGTGCCAGCAGTGAAGGGCTTTTGGGACAGGTGACCTCCCCCTACGAGCAGTACTTC	CASSEGLLGQVTSPYEQYF
NA	TRBV7-9	NA	TRBJ1-3	TGTGCCAGCAGCGACACAACAGGCTCTTCTGGAAACACCATATATTTT	CASSDTTGSSGNTIYF
NA	TRBV6-6	TRBD1	TRBJ1-5	TGTGCCAGCAGTTGGGACAGGTGGACTCAGCCCCAGCATTTT	CASSWDRWTQPQHF
NA	TRBV19	TRBD1	TRBJ1-4	TGTGCCAGTAGTGGACAGGGGGGAGCTAATGAAAAACTGTTTTTT	CASSGQGGANEKLFF
NA	TRBV5-5	TRBD2	TRBJ2-7	TGTGCCAGCAGCTTGGGTCTAGCGGGGGCCCTATACTACGAGCAGTACTTC	CASSLGLAGALYYEQYF
NA	TRBV4-1	TRBD1	TRBJ1-5	TGCGCCAGCAGCCAAGTCAACAGGGGGCCCATACATCAGCCCCAGCATTTT	CASSQVNRGPIHQPQHF
NA	TRBV7-9	TRBD1	TRBJ2-7	TGTGCCAGCAGTTGGCCTCGGACAGGGGGTGCCTACGAGCAGTACTTC	CASSWPRTGGAYEQYF
NA	TRBV5-4	NA	TRBJ2-1	TGTGCCAGCACCACCCCGGAGGGGGAGGGCTACAATGAGCAGTTCTTC	CASTTPEGEGYNEQFF
NA	TRBV6-5	TRBD1	TRBJ1-5	TGTGCCAGCAGTCCCGGGACAGGAGTCAATCAGCCCCAGCATTTT	CASSPGTGVNQPQHF
NA	TRBV19	NA	TRBJ1-1	TGTGCCAGTAGTTTAGACATGAGGAACACTGAAGCTTTCTTT	CASSLDMRNTEAFF
NA	TRBV5-1	TRBD1	TRBJ1-1	TGCGCCAGCAGCTTGTTTTTAGTGGGACAGGGTCAACAAGCGGTTGAAGCTTTCTTT	CASSLFLVGQGQQAVEAFF
NA	TRBV27	TRBD1	TRBJ2-7	TGTGCCAGCAGTTTCCGGGACAGGCCCAACGAGCAGTACTTC	CASSFRDRPNEQYF
NA	TRBV4-1	TRBD1	TRBJ1-6	TGCGCCAGCAGCCAGCCCCGGACAGGGAAGAACCTAGTGAATTCACCCCTCCACTTT	CASSQPRTGKNLVNSPLHF
NA	TRBV4-3	TRBD2	TRBJ2-7	TGCGCCAGCAGCTCCGGCCTAGCGGGTAAGAGGGACGAGCAGTACTTC	CASSSGLAGKRDEQYF
NA	TRBV30	NA	TRBJ1-1	TGTGCCTGGAGTGTAGCAGGGGCGGGCACTGAAGCTTTCTTT	CAWSVAGAGTEAFF
NA	TRBV9	TRBD1	TRBJ1-1	TGTGCCAGCAGCGCCCTGGACAGGGCGGCTGGTTGGAACACTGAAGCTTTCTTT	CASSALDRAAGWNTEAFF
NA	TRBV7-2	NA	TRBJ2-7	TGTGCCAGCAGCTTCGGACTTTCCTACGAGCAGTACTTC	CASSFGLSYEQYF
few	TRBV19	NA	TRBJ2-6	TGTGCCAGTAGTATACTAAGATTGACCAACGTCCTGACTTTC	CASSILRLTNVLTF